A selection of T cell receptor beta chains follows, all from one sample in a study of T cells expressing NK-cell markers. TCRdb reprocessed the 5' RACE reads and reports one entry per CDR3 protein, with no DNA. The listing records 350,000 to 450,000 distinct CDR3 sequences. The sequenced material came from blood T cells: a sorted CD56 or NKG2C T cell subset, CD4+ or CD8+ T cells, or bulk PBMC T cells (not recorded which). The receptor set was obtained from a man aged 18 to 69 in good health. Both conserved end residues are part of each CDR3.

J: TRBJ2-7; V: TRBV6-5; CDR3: CASRGGGYEQYF
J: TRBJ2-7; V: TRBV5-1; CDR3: CASSLVSSGWEQYF
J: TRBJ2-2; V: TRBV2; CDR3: CASEATGLKGELFF
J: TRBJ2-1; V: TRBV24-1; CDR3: CATSDPNTPGRGTYNEQFF
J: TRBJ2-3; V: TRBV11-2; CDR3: CASSLVPGGRSDTQYF
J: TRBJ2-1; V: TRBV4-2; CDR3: CASSLLRTSGGADNEQFF
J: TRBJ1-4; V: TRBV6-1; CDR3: CASRVGQEFNEKLFF
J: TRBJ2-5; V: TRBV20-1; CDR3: CSARGVAVLWETQYF
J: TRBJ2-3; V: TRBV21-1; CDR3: CASSKVVGQGVGTDTQYF
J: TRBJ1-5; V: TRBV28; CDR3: CASSLRGYQSSNQPQHF
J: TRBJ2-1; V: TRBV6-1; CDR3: CASRPLTGGNEQFF
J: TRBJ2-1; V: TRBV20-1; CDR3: CSARTTTTPGDEQFF
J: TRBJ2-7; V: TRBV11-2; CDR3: CASSLDRIDSYEQYF
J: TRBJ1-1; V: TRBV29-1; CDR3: CSVQLVMTGNTEAFF
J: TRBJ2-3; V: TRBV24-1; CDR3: CATSDPRGGSTDTQYF
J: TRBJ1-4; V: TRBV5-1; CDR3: CASSLVGVDEKLFF
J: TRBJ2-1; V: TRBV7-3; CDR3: CASSLMGTRLAGGSSYNEQFF
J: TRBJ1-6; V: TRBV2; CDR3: CASSEVASSYNSPLHF
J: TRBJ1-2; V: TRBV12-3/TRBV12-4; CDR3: CASSFGQVDRGYTF
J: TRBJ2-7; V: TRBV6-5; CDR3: CASSSPTTTGKYYEQYF
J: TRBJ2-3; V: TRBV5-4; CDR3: CASSSKDGSSYTDTQYF
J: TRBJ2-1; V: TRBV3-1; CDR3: CASSRRGGLGNEQFF
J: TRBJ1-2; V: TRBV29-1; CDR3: CSVEDRDRGLLDYTF
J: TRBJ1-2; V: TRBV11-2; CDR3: CASSWETGIDGYTF
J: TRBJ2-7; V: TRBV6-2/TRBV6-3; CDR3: CASGTGLYEQYF
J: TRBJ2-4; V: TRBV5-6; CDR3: CASSTWASGNIQYF
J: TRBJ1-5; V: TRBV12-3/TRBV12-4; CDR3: CASSATEIYQPQHF
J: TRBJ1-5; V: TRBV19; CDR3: CASSIVTGSKPQHF
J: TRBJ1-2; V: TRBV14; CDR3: CASSQDLMSRGYTF
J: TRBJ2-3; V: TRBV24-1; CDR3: CATSYGRQFSTDTQYF
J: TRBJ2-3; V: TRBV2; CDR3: CASRRDRTTDTQYF
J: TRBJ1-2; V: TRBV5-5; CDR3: CASSLVLTVNYGYTF
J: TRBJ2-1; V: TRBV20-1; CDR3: CSASPGQGLPGQFF